The 15 T cell receptor beta chains below were found in one sample sequenced in a study of blood T cells in healthy people across ages. Primers used in a second PCR of roughly 7 to 12 cycles were a sample-barcoded 5' primer and a J-beta primer mix. One entry per CDR3 protein, called by TCRdb with MiXCR from the 5' RACE reads. The sample holds hundreds of thousands of distinct CDR3 sequences, around 38% seen once. The source material was blood. The receptors here all came from a man older than 75 in good health.

This clonotype came up many times. This chain links TRBV7-9 with TRBJ2-3, with a weak D call TRBD1 (6 bases). Trimming cost V 1 base and J 6 bases, with 14 bases left between them. The CDR3 spans 15 residues. Germline V gene data show CDR1 as SEHNR and CDR2 as FQNEAQ (reference sequence). DNA of the CDR3: TGTGCCAGCAGCTTAGTGAGGGGGAATAAGGATACGCAGTATTTT. Translated, it gives CASSLVRGNKDTQYF.

V gene TRBV19 combines with J gene TRBJ1-5; D is unclear. CDR1 and CDR2 from the germline V gene are LNHDA and SQIVND (reference sequence). The CDR3 has 15 residues. V dropped 6 bases and J dropped 0 bases, with 12 bases sitting between them. The CDR3 region has the DNA TGTGCCAGTAGGGGCGGACTGAGTAGCAATCAGCCCCAGCATTTT. Encoded protein: CASRGGLSSNQPQHF.

The rearrangement uses TRBV14 and TRBJ1-2; 7 bases are shared with TRBD1. The CDR3 extends over 13 amino acids. The germline CDR1 and CDR2 sequences are SGHDN and FVKESK. The V segment lost 1 base and the J segment 8 bases; nucleotides outside the gene matches: 4. The CDR3 sequence: CASSQGQGGGYTF. CDR3 bases: TGTGCCAGCAGCCAAGGACAGGGCGGCGGCTACACCTTC. The entire variable domain, with the rest obtained from reference TRBV14 and TRBJ1-2, is as follows: EAGVTQFPSHSVIEKGQTVTLRCDPISGHDNLYWYRRVMGKEIKFLLHFVKESKQDESGMPNNRFLAERTGGTYSTLKVQPAELEDSGVYFCASSQGQGGGYTFGSGTRLTVV.

This clonotype appeared a few times. The CDR3 protein is CSARGRPGDTQYF. The CDR3 nucleotides read TGCAGTGCTAGGGGCAGGCCCGGAGATACGCAGTATTTT. The chain links TRBV20-1 to TRBJ2-3; no definite D call. Between the trimmed V and J ends, which lost 3 bases and 5 bases, there was a span of 12 bases. Germline assignment: CDR1 DFQATT and CDR2 SNEGSKA (reference sequence). The CDR3 sequence is 13 residues long.

This clonotype was recorded a few times. V is TRBV6-2 or TRBV6-3 and J is TRBJ1-2, with 8 bases aligning to TRBD1. Germline CDR1 is MNHEY and CDR2 is SVGEGT. Germline trimming cut 7 bases from V and 4 bases from J; bases unmatched to any gene: 5. The CDR3 is 13 residues long. DNA for the CDR3: TGTGCCAGCAATCTACAGGGGGTCTATGGCTACACCTTC. Protein: CASNLQGVYGYTF.

This chain links TRBV7-9 with TRBJ1-1; the D is unclear. From germline, CDR1 is SEHNR and CDR2 FQNEAQ (reference sequence). V shed 7 bases and J shed 1 base, with 10 bases lying between them. The CDR3 consists of 13 residues. CDR3 in DNA: TGTGCCAGCACCCAGACCCCGAACACTGAAGCTTTCTTT. This gives the protein CASTQTPNTEAFF.

The sample holds a few counts of this clonotype. The chain employs TRBV3-1 and TRBJ2-7, with 10 positions matching TRBD2. The germline V gene encodes CDR1 LGHDT and CDR2 YNNKEL (reference sequence). V was pared by 3 bases and J by 0 bases, with 2 bases of the junction left unmatched. The CDR3 is 15 amino acids. The CDR3 is CASSQSGRVSYEQYF. The CDR3 nucleotides read TGTGCCAGCAGCCAGAGCGGGAGGGTCTCCTACGAGCAGTACTTC.

Ten or more counts support this clonotype. V and J are TRBV10-1 and TRBJ2-5; D ambiguous. The germline V and J ends were trimmed by 2 bases and 5 bases, with 12 bases remaining between them. This CDR3 contains 14 residues. CDR1 is WNHNN and CDR2 is SYGVQD in the germline V gene (reference sequence). Here the CDR3 reads CASSEGVRWETQYF. The CDR3 region has the DNA TGCGCCAGCAGTGAGGGTGTTCGGTGGGAGACCCAGTACTTC.

The chain employs TRBV7-3 and TRBJ2-7; either TRBD1 or TRBD2 may supply D (5 bases each). The CDR3 spans 14 residues. In germline, CDR1 is SGHTA, CDR2 FQGTGA. With 5 bases removed from V and 4 bases from J, the gap between germline ends came to 15 bases. This CDR3 is CASSVGTQGYEQYF. The CDR3 DNA is TGTGCCAGCAGCGTCGGGACCCAGGGTTACGAGCAGTACTTC. Using reference TRBV7-3 and TRBJ2-7 for the parts outside the CDR3, the full variable domain is GAGVSQTPSNKVTEKGKYVELRCDPISGHTALYWYRQSLGQGPEFLIYFQGTGAADDSGLPNDRFFAVRPEGSVSTLKIQRTERGDSAVYLCASSVGTQGYEQYFGPGTRLTVT.

In this sample, this clonotype turned up many times. The V and J genes are TRBV28 and TRBJ2-1, with TRBD1 as a possible D gene (6 bases). V was cut by 6 bases and J by 4 bases, with 16 bases left in between. CDR3 length: 15 amino acids. CDR1 and CDR2 (germline): MDHEN, SYDVKM. The CDR3 bases are TGTGCCAGCAGGAAGACACCTGACAGGTACAATGAGCAGTTCTTC. This gives the protein CASRKTPDRYNEQFF.

The V call is TRBV15, the J call TRBJ2-7, with 10 bases identical to TRBD2. The CDR3 covers 16 residues. Germline lookup yields CDR1 LNHNV and CDR2 YYDKDF (reference sequence). J lost 3 bases, V lost 1 base, and 6 bases had no gene match. The CDR3 DNA sequence: TGTGCCACCAGCAGAGTACTAGCGGGGACCCGCTACGAGCAGTACTTC. Translated, it gives CATSRVLAGTRYEQYF.

This clonotype was counted many times. V and J are TRBV4-3 and TRBJ2-1; D ambiguous. The CDR3 loop spans 16 amino acids. Per the germline V gene, CDR1 is LGHNA and CDR2 is YSLEER. Trimming removed 3 bases from V and 0 bases from J, with 12 bases in between. CDR3 sequence reads: CASSQSDASSYNEQFF. The DNA of the CDR3 is TGCGCCAGCAGCCAGAGTGACGCGAGCTCCTACAATGAGCAGTTCTTC.

The chain recombines TRBV20-1 with TRBJ2-1; 11 nucleotides align to TRBD2. The CDR3 sequence is 16 residues long. The V gene's germline CDR1 is DFQATT and CDR2 SNEGSKA (reference sequence). With V trimmed by 0 bases and J by 6 bases, 7 bases remained unmatched. This CDR3 is CSARDILAGDRNEQFF. In DNA, the CDR3 is TGCAGTGCTAGAGACATACTAGCGGGAGACCGCAATGAGCAGTTCTTC.

This clonotype has more than one count but fewer than ten. The chain couples TRBV20-1 to TRBJ2-1; 9 positions match TRBD1. J gave up 4 bases and V 5 bases, and 3 bases lay outside the gene matches. CDR1 DFQATT and CDR2 SNEGSKA come from the germline V gene (reference sequence). CDR3 length: 13 residues. CDR3 loop: CSARDREYNEQFF. CDR3 sequence (DNA): TGCAGTGCTCGGGACAGGGAGTACAATGAGCAGTTCTTC.

This clonotype was detected many times. The rearrangement uses TRBV20-1 and TRBJ2-2; D may be TRBD1 or TRBD2 (5 bases each). Trimming stripped 5 bases from V and 6 bases from J, with 16 bases between. Germline assignment: CDR1 DFQATT and CDR2 SNEGSKA (reference sequence). CDR3 length: 14 residues. DNA of the CDR3: TGCAGTGCTCCCCTGATCCGAGGGGCCGGGGAGCTGTTTTTT. Its translation is CSAPLIRGAGELFF.